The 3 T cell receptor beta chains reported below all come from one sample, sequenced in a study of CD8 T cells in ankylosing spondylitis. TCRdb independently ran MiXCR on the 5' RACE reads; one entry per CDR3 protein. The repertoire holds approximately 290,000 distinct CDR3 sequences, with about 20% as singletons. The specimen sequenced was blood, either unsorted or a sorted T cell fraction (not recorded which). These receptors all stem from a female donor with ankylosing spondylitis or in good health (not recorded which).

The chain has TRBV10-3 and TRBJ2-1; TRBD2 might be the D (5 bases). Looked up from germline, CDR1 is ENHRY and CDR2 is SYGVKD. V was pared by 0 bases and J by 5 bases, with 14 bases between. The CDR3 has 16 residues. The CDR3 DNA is TGTGCCATCAGTGAGTCGATTGTAGCGCAGGACAATGAGCAGTTCTTC. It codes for CAISESIVAQDNEQFF.

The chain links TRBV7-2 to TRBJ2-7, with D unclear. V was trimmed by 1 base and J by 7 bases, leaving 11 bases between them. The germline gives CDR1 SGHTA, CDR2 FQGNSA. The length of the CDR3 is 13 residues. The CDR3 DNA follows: TGTGCCAGCAGCTTAGGGGTCAGGTGGGAGCAGTACTTC. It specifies CASSLGVRWEQYF.

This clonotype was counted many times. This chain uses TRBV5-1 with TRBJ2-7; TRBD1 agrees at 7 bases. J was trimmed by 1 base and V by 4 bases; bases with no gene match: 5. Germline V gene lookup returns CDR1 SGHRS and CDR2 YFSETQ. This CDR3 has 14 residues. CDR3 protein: CASSTQGQSYEQYF. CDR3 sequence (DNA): TGCGCCAGCAGCACTCAGGGACAGTCCTACGAGCAGTACTTC.